A single sample is the source of the 31 T cell receptor beta chains below, sequenced in a study of molecular identifiers for immune sequencing clone quantification. TCRdb recomputed calls from the PCR reads with MiXCR, one row per CDR3 protein. The table shows about 640,000 distinct CDR3 sequences, with about 20% occurring only once. The sequencing input was naive CD8+ T cells from blood, with Jurkat cell RNA spiked in. The subset denotes: FACS-sorted CD8+CD4-CCR7+CD45RA+ naive T cells. Receptors originate from a human donor in good health. Some libraries in this study had Jurkat cell RNA spiked in.

This clonotype turned up a few times. CDR3 DNA: TGCAGTGCTAGAGATAGAACTAGCCGAGAATTAATGAGCGAGCAGTACTTC. This translates into CSARDRTSRELMSEQYF. V and J are TRBV20-1 and TRBJ2-7; perhaps TRBD2 as D (6 bases). Deletions cut 0 bases from V and 6 bases from J, with 24 bases between. The CDR3 loop spans 17 amino acids. From germline, CDR1 is DFQATT and CDR2 SNEGSKA (reference sequence).

V is TRBV6-2 or TRBV6-3 and J is TRBJ2-2; weak D call: TRBD2 (5 bases). Germline assignment: CDR1 MNHEY and CDR2 SVGEGT. CDR3 length equals 15 residues. V was pared by 2 bases and J by 9 bases, with 16 bases between. Here the CDR3 reads CASSYGGGVLRELFF. The DNA of the CDR3 is TGTGCCAGCAGTTACGGAGGAGGTGTCTTGAGGGAGCTGTTTTTT.

To note about this clonotype: Since a much larger clone is just one base distant, this may be a read error. This CDR3 reads CASSSLTGGLTDTQYF. The CDR3 DNA reads as TGTGCCAGCAGTTCCCTGACAGGGGGGCTCACAGATACGCAGTATTTT. The chain uses TRBV11-3 and TRBJ2-3, with 9 bases lining up with TRBD1. The ends lost 6 bases at V and 2 bases at J; junction bases unmatched: 9. The CDR3 has 16 amino acids. Germline assignment: CDR1 SGHNT and CDR2 YENEEA. Full variable domain (remainder filled in from reference TRBV11-3 and TRBJ2-3): EAGVVQSPRYKIIEKKQPVAFWCNPISGHNTLYWYLQNLGQGPELLIRYENEEAVDDSQLPKDRFSAERLKGVDSTLKIQPAELGDSAVYLCASSSLTGGLTDTQYFGPGTRLTVL.

This clonotype has a count of ten or more. The J gene is TRBJ2-3, the V gene TRBV9, with 10 positions matching TRBD2. Germline V gene data show CDR1 as SGDLS and CDR2 as YYNGEE. The CDR3 extends over 15 amino acids. V lost 4 bases and J lost 3; bases outside the gene matches: 5. The CDR3 here is CASSPAGLATDTQYF. CDR3 DNA sequence: TGTGCCAGCAGCCCCGCGGGACTAGCGACAGATACGCAGTATTTT.

This chain links TRBV11-2 with TRBJ2-1, with D uncertain. Germline CDR1 reads SGHAT; CDR2 reads FQNNGV. The V end was cut by 4 bases, the J end by 6 bases, with 19 bases between. CDR3 length: 16 residues. In DNA form, the CDR3 reads TGTGCCAGCAGCTCCTACACCGTGACAAAGGTCAATGAGCAGTTCTTC. Translating gives CASSSYTVTKVNEQFF.

With regard to this clonotype: With a much larger clone just one base away, this may be a read error. The V call is TRBV28, the J call TRBJ1-1, with unresolved D. Trimming stripped 8 bases from V and 2 bases from J, with 12 bases between. This CDR3 has 13 residues. Germline V CDR1 and CDR2: MDHEN, SYDVKM. The CDR3 sequence: CASETLINTEAFF. CDR3 sequence (DNA): TGTGCCAGCGAAACTTTAATCAACACTGAAGCTTTCTTT.

This clonotype was counted at least ten times. A junction boundary mismatches the germline segment, possibly from a read error. The chain links TRBV7-9 to TRBJ2-7, with 8 bases that match TRBD1. Per germline, CDR1 SEHNR and CDR2 FQNEAQ (reference sequence). The length of the CDR3 is 15 residues. The CDR3, as DNA: TGTGCCAGCAGCTTGGACAGGGAAATGGGCACTGAGCAGTGGTTC. Its protein is CASSLDREMGTEQWF.

This clonotype showed up many times. CDR3 sequence (DNA): TGTGCCGTCCTCGTTAGCACAGATACGCAGTATTTT. Its protein product is CAVLVSTDTQYF. The V call is TRBV30, the J call TRBJ2-3, with D unclear. The germline gives CDR1 GTSNPN, CDR2 SVGIG (reference sequence). This CDR3 is built from 12 residues. The ends were cut back, 8 bases at V and 0 bases at J, with 9 bases in the middle.

This clonotype was counted a few times. V gene TRBV3-1 combines with J gene TRBJ1-1; D is unresolved. The V and J ends lost 2 bases and 3 bases respectively, with 10 bases between them. This CDR3 comprises 14 residues. The germline CDR1 and CDR2 sequences are LGHDT and YNNKEL (reference sequence). The CDR3 DNA reads as TGTGCCAGCAGCCAATCCTCGTCCTACACTGAAGCTTTCTTT. This sequence encodes CASSQSSSYTEAFF.

This clonotype showed up many times. The chain uses TRBV4-1 and TRBJ2-3; possibly TRBD2 for D (6 bases). V lost 1 base and J lost 0, with 14 bases in between. This CDR3 is 17 amino acids long. Germline assignment: CDR1 MGHRA and CDR2 YSYEKL. CDR3 residues: CASSQGFRTMSTDTQYF. The CDR3 coding sequence is TGCGCCAGCAGCCAAGGTTTCCGGACTATGAGCACAGATACGCAGTATTTT.

This chain connects TRBV12-5 to TRBJ2-7; D remains ambiguous. The V and J ends lost 1 base and 3 bases respectively, with 16 bases between them. The CDR3 loop spans 16 amino acids. Looked up from germline, CDR1 is LGHNT and CDR2 is FRNRAP. CDR3 coding DNA: TGTGCTAGTGGTTTGGCCACCGTAGGGCCGAACTACGAGCAGTACTTC. Translated: CASGLATVGPNYEQYF.

This clonotype has at least ten counts. The chain carries TRBV7-9 and TRBJ1-3; D remains ambiguous. CDR1 SEHNR and CDR2 FQNEAQ come from the germline V gene (reference sequence). The CDR3 spans 15 residues. Between the trimmed V and J ends, which lost 0 bases and 3 bases, there was a span of 9 bases. The CDR3 reads CASSLAGGDGNTIYF. The CDR3 DNA follows: TGTGCCAGCAGCTTAGCAGGAGGAGATGGAAACACCATATATTTT.

This clonotype occurred a few times. No conserved phenylalanine or tryptophan ends this CDR3, so it is likely a read error. V gene TRBV27 combines with J gene TRBJ2-5; D not certain. The V and J ends lost 0 bases and 0 bases respectively, with 5 bases between them. The CDR3 consists of 14 residues. Germline V gene data show CDR1 as MNHEY and CDR2 as SMNVEV (reference sequence). The CDR3 protein is CASSLSANQETQYY. CDR3 DNA: TGTGCCAGCAGTTTATCAGCTAACCAAGAGACCCAGTACTAC.

About this clonotype: The junction does not match germline at one end; this may be a read error. V gene TRBV28 combines with J gene TRBJ2-1; 15 bases match TRBD2. Per germline, CDR1 MDHEN and CDR2 SYDVKM. CDR3 length: 14 amino acids. CDR3 residues: CASSPRTSGREQLF. The CDR3 DNA reads TGTGCCAGCAGTCCCAGGACTAGCGGGAGGGAGCAGTTATTC.

This clonotype has only one observation. This could be a read error, since a much larger clone is one nucleotide away. The chain links TRBV7-9 to TRBJ2-7, with D uncertain. The V gene's germline CDR1 is SEHNR and CDR2 FQNEAQ (reference sequence). Trimming stripped 7 bases from V and 2 bases from J, with 9 bases between. This CDR3 spans 12 amino acids. CDR3: CASTGTTYEQYF. The DNA for the CDR3 is TGTGCCAGCACGGGTACCACCTACGAGCAGTACTTC.

The table lists this clonotype with a few counts. The chain joins TRBV18 to TRBJ2-2, with D hard to call. The CDR3 extends over 14 amino acids. Germline-derived CDR1 and CDR2 are KGHSH and LQKENI. V lost 3 bases to trimming and J lost 6 bases, with 11 bases between them. The CDR3 region has the DNA TGTGCCAGCTCACCGCCTGTGACCGCCGGGGAGCTGTTTTTT. Its protein is CASSPPVTAGELFF. The whole variable domain, remainder taken from reference TRBV18 and TRBJ2-2, is NAGVMQNPRHLVRRRGQEARLRCSPMKGHSHVYWYRQLPEEGLKFMVYLQKENIIDESGMPKERFSAEFPKEGPSILRIQQVVRGDSAAYFCASSPPVTAGELFFGEGSRLTVL.

This chain joins TRBV15 and TRBJ2-1, with D maybe TRBD1 (6 bases). Looked up from germline, CDR1 is LNHNV and CDR2 is YYDKDF (reference sequence). CDR3 length equals 12 residues. V lost 0 bases and J lost 15, with 12 bases in between. The chain's CDR3 is CATSREGGGLFF. CDR3 in DNA: TGTGCCACCAGCAGAGAAGGGGGTGGTTTGTTCTTC.

This clonotype was recorded many times. This sequence joins TRBV19 and TRBJ2-7; possibly TRBD2 for D (6 bases). V was pared by 3 bases and J by 0 bases, with 12 bases between. The CDR3 is 15 residues long. Germline CDR1 reads LNHDA; CDR2 reads SQIVND (reference sequence). The CDR3 spells CASSILASNSYEQYF. CDR3 coding DNA: TGTGCCAGTAGTATCCTAGCGTCGAACTCCTACGAGCAGTACTTC.

Ten or more counts support this clonotype. The chain carries TRBV14 and TRBJ1-2; 7 nucleotides line up with TRBD1. CDR3 length equals 13 residues. Germline CDR1 and CDR2: SGHDN and FVKESK. With V trimmed by 4 bases and J by 4 bases, 3 bases remained unmatched. The CDR3 reads CASSLGQVYGYTF. The CDR3 DNA reads TGTGCCAGCAGCCTCGGACAGGTCTATGGCTACACCTTC.

This clonotype was recorded once. Given the absence of the conserved phenylalanine or tryptophan at the CDR3 end, a read error is likely. The chain employs TRBV12-5 and TRBJ1-1; possibly TRBD1 for D (6 bases). Per the germline V gene, CDR1 is LGHNT and CDR2 is FRNRAP. The CDR3 runs 17 residues. V lost 4 bases to trimming and J lost 0 bases, with 18 bases between them. CDR3 in amino acids: CASGYDRRDQMNTEAFS. The CDR3 nucleotides are TGTGCTAGTGGTTACGACAGGAGAGACCAGATGAACACTGAAGCTTTCTCT.

This clonotype was observed many times. This chain links TRBV7-9 with TRBJ1-1; the D gene is possibly TRBD1 (5 bases). V lost 5 bases and J 3 bases, leaving 10 bases between the germline ends. The CDR3 length is 13 residues. The V gene's germline CDR1 is SEHNR and CDR2 FQNEAQ (reference sequence). The DNA for the CDR3 is TGTGCCAGCAGCCGTAGAGGGGACACTGAAGCTTTCTTT. Protein: CASSRRGDTEAFF.

The V call is TRBV6-5, the J call TRBJ2-1; D is unclear. The length of the CDR3 is 19 residues. V lost 0 bases and J lost 0, with 18 bases in between. Germline CDR1 reads MNHEY; CDR2 reads SVGAGI. DNA of the CDR3: TGTGCCAGCAGTTACTCGGGATATACAGCGAAGACCTCCTACAATGAGCAGTTCTTC. Its translation is CASSYSGYTAKTSYNEQFF.

Note on this clonotype: A read error is possible here, since a much larger clone lies one base away. The rearrangement links TRBV29-1 to TRBJ2-1; TRBD2 agrees at 11 bases. Germline-derived CDR1 and CDR2 are SQVTM and ANQGSEA. There are 13 residues in the CDR3. V lost 8 bases and J lost 12; bases outside the gene matches: 12. CDR3 sequence (DNA): TGCAGCACCAGACTAGCGGGGCCTGCTGGGCAGTTCTTC. Its translation is CSTRLAGPAGQFF.

This clonotype was seen ten or more times. J is TRBJ2-1 and V is TRBV7-2; no reliable D call. The CDR3 contains 14 residues. The germline gives CDR1 SGHTA, CDR2 FQGNSA. With 1 base removed from V and 5 bases from J, the gap between germline ends came to 9 bases. CDR3 nucleotides: TGTGCCAGCAGCTTAGTAGAAAGAGACAATGAGCAGTTCTTC. This codes for CASSLVERDNEQFF.

Note on this clonotype: A much larger clone differs from this one at a single base, so this may be a read error. Likely a read error: the CDR3 ends without its conserved phenylalanine or tryptophan. The CDR3 DNA is TGTGCCAGCAGTTTATATCCGGGGGTATATGGAAACACCATATATCTT. This translates into CASSLYPGVYGNTIYL. This chain uses TRBV28 with TRBJ1-3; D may be TRBD1 (5 bases). The CDR3 runs 16 residues. The germline V gene encodes CDR1 MDHEN and CDR2 SYDVKM. V dropped 1 base and J dropped 3 bases, with 13 bases sitting between them.

The gene calls are TRBV11-2 and TRBJ1-6; D remains ambiguous. The germline gives CDR1 SGHAT, CDR2 FQNNGV. V shed 4 bases and J shed 5 bases, with 21 bases lying between them. The CDR3 spans 18 residues. CDR3 protein: CASSSFTGFPEDNSPLHF. CDR3 DNA sequence: TGTGCCAGCAGCTCCTTTACCGGCTTTCCCGAGGATAATTCACCCCTCCACTTT.

This clonotype was counted ten times or more. The chain recombines TRBV9 with TRBJ2-2; D ambiguous. Looked up from germline, CDR1 is SGDLS and CDR2 is YYNGEE. The CDR3 contains 12 residues. Trimming cost V 0 bases and J 5 bases, with 2 bases left between them. The CDR3 sequence: CASSVDTGELFF. The CDR3 DNA reads as TGTGCCAGCAGCGTAGATACCGGGGAGCTGTTTTTT.

This rearrangement joins TRBV11-2 to TRBJ2-3; 11 bases match TRBD1. Germline V gene data show CDR1 as SGHAT and CDR2 as FQNNGV. This CDR3 is 20 amino acids long. V was clipped by 0 bases and J by 2 bases; unmatched bases: 13. The CDR3 here is CASSLDRTGGFVKTTDTQYF. The CDR3 nucleotides are TGTGCCAGCAGCTTAGACCGGACAGGGGGCTTTGTGAAAACCACAGATACGCAGTATTTT.

This clonotype was picked up a small number of times. The chain is built from TRBV2 and TRBJ2-5; TRBD1 aligns across 9 bases. The J segment lost 5 bases and the V segment lost 5 bases, leaving 6 bases of the junction unmatched. The CDR3 has 14 residues. Germline V CDR1 and CDR2: SNHLY, FYNNEI. The CDR3 sequence: CASSRHDRGETQYF. CDR3 sequence (DNA): TGTGCCAGCAGTCGCCACGACAGGGGGGAGACCCAGTACTTC.

This clonotype was counted ten times or more. The chain is built from TRBV7-9 and TRBJ2-3; no reliable D call. The germline V gene has CDR1 SEHNR and CDR2 FQNEAQ (reference sequence). Trimming cost V 1 base and J 12 bases, with 8 bases left between them. The CDR3 runs to 11 residues. The CDR3 region has the DNA TGTGCCAGCAGCTTAGTCACCAAACAGTATTTT. It specifies CASSLVTKQYF. Variable domain in full (rest from reference TRBV7-9 and TRBJ2-3): DTGVSQNPRHKITKRGQNVTFRCDPISEHNRLYWYRQTLGQGPEFLTYFQNEAQLEKSRLLSDRFSAERPKGSFSTLEIQRTEQGDSAMYLCASSLVTKQYFGPGTRLTVL.

This clonotype came up many times. The rearrangement joins TRBV3-1 to TRBJ2-5; no firm D call. Per germline, CDR1 LGHDT and CDR2 YNNKEL (reference sequence). The V end was cut by 8 bases, the J end by 5 bases, with 24 bases between. The CDR3 is 16 residues long. Here the CDR3 reads CASVPHGGPDRETQYF. CDR3 DNA: TGTGCCAGCGTGCCTCACGGTGGACCAGATCGGGAGACCCAGTACTTC.